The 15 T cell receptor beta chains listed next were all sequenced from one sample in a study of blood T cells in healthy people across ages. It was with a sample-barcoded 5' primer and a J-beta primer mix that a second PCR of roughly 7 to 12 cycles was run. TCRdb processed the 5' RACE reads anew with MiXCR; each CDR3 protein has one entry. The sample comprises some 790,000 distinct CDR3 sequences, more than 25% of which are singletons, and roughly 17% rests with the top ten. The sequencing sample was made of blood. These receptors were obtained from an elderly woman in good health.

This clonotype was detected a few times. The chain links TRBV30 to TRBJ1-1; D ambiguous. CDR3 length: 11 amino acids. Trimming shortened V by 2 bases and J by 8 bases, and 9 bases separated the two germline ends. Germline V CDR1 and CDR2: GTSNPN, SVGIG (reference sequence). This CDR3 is CAWSPPGEAFF. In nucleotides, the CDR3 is TGTGCCTGGAGTCCCCCGGGGGAAGCTTTCTTT.

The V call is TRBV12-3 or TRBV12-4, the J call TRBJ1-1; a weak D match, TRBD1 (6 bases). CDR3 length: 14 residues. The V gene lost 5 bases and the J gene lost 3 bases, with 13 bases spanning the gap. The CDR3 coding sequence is TGTGCCAGCAGTAGGGACATCTTTGACACTGAAGCTTTCTTT. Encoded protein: CASSRDIFDTEAFF.

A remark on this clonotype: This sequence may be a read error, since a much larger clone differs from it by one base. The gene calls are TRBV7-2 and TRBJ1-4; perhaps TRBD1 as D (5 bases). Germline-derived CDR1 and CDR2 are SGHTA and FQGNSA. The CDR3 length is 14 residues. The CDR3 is CANSLAGSNEKLFF. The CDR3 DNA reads TGTGCCAACAGCTTAGCAGGGTCCAATGAAAAACTGTTTTTT.

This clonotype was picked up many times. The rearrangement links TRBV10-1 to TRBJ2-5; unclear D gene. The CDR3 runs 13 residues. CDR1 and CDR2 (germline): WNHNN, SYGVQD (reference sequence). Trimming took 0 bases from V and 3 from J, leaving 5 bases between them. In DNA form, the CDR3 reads TGCGCCAGCAGTGAGTCTGGAGAAGAGACCCAGTACTTC. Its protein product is CASSESGEETQYF.

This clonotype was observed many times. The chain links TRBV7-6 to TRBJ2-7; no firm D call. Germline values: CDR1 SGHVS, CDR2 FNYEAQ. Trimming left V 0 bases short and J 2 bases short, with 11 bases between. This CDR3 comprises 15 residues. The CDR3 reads CASSLAAFGPYEQYF. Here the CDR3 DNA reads TGTGCCAGCAGCTTAGCCGCGTTCGGGCCCTACGAGCAGTACTTC.

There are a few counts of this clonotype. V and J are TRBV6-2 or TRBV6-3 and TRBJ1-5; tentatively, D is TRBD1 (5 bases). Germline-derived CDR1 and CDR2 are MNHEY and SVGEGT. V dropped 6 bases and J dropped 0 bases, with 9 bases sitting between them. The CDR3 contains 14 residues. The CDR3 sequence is CASRQVNSNQPQHF. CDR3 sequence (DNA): TGTGCCAGCAGACAGGTGAATAGCAATCAGCCCCAGCATTTT.

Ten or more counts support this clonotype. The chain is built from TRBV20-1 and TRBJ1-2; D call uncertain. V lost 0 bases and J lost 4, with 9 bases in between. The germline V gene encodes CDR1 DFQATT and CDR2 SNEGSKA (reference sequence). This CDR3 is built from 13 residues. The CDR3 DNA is TGCAGTGCTAGAGATTTAGGCAGCTATGGCTACACCTTC. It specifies CSARDLGSYGYTF.

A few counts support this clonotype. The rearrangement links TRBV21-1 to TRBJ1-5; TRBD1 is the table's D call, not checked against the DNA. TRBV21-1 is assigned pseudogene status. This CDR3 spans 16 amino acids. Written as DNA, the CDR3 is TGTGCCAACAGCCGTAGTAGAAGGACAGACAATCAGCCCCAGCATTTT. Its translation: CANSRSRRTDNQPQHF.

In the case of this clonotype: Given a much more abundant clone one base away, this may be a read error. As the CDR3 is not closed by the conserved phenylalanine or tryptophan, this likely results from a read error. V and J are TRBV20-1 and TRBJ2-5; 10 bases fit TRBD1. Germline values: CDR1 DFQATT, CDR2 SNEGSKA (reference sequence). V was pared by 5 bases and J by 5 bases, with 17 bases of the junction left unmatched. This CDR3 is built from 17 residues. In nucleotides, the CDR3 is TGCAGTGCTCTGCCCCCGTCCGGGACAGGGGTCCGGGAGACCCAGTACTGC. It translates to CSALPPSGTGVRETQYC.

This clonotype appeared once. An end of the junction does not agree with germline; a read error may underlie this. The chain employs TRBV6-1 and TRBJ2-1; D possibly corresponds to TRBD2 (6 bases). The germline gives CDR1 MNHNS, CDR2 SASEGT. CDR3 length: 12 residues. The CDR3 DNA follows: TGCGCCAGCGGGCAGACCTACAATGAGCAGTGCTTC. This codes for CASGQTYNEQCF.

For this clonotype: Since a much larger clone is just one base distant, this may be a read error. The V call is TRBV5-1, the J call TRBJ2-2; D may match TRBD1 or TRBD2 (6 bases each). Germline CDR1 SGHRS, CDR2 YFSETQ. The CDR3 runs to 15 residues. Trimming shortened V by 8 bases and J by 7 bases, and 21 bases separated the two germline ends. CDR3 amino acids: CARRNERGVFGELFF. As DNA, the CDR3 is TGCGCCAGGAGGAATGAAAGGGGGGTATTCGGGGAGCTGTTTTTT.

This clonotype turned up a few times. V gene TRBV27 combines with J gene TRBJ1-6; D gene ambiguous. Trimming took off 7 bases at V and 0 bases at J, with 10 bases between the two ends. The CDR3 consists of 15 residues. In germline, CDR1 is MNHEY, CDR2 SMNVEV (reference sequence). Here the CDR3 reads CASTPGSSYNSPLHF. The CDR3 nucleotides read TGTGCCAGCACCCCTGGGAGCTCCTATAATTCACCCCTCCACTTT.

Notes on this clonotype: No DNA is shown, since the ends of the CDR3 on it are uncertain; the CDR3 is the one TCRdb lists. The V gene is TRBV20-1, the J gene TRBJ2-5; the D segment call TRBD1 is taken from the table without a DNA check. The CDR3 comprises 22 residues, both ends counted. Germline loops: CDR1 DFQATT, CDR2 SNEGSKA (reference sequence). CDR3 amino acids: CSAWDRGGYTFGSGTTQETQYF.

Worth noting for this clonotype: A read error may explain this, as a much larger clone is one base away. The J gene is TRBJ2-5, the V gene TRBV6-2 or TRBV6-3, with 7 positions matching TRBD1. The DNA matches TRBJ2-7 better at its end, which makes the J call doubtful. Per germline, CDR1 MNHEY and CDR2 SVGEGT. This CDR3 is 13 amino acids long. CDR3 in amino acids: CAGTQGLPYEQYF. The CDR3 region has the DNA TGTGCCGGCACACAGGGGCTACCCTACGAGCAGTACTTC.

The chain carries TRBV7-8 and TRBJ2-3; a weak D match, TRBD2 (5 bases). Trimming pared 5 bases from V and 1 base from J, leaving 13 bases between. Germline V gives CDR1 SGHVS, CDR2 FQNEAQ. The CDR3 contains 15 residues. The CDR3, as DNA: TGTGCCAGCAGCCTCCGGGGTATCGGCACAGATACGCAGTATTTT. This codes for CASSLRGIGTDTQYF.